The entry below gives a single T cell receptor beta chain sequence along with its context. What it binds is unknown. The sample comes from a study of CXCR3-negative and CXCR3-positive naive CD8 T cells. Study findings and constraints: Across naive subsets, surface CD5 expression was comparable, and TCR strength was inferred from properties of the TRB CDR3.

UMI-labeled TRB cDNA libraries were prepared by 5' RACE. Each CDR3 protein gets one entry in TCRdb, which reprocessed the 5' RACE reads and gives no DNA. Its table lists more than 65,000 distinct CDR3 sequences. Germline values: CDR1 MGHDK, CDR2 SYGVNS. CDR3 length equals 17 residues. Sequenced input: naive CXCR3- CD8+ T cells from blood. This sample's subset: CD45RO-CCR7+CD27+CD95- naive CD8+ T cells lacking CXCR3 (TNR3-). This clonotype was obtained from a human donor in good health. Some clones in this sample may be carry-over from other donors' samples. V is TRBV25-1 and J is TRBJ1-5. The CDR3 region is CASNPTGVDYGNQPQHF.